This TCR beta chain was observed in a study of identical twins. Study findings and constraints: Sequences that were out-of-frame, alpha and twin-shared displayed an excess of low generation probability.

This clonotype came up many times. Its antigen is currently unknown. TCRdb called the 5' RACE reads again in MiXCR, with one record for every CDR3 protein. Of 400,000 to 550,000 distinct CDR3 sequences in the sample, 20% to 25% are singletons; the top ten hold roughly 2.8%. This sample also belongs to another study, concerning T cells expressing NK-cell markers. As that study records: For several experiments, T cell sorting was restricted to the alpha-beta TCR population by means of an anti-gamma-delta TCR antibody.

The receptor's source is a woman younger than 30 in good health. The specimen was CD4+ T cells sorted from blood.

CDR3 in DNA: TGCGCCAGCAGCTTGGAAAGCAATGAGCAGTTCTTC. Its protein product is CASSLESNEQFF. The chain carries TRBV5-1 and TRBJ2-1; D is unresolved. CDR1 is SGHRS and CDR2 is YFSETQ in the germline V gene. The ends were cut back, 0 bases at V and 6 bases at J, with 4 bases in the middle. This CDR3 has 12 amino acids. The whole variable domain, remainder taken from reference TRBV5-1 and TRBJ2-1, is KAGVTQTPRYLIKTRGQQVTLSCSPISGHRSVSWYQQTPGQGLQFLFEYFSETQRNKGNFPGRFSGRQFSNSRSEMNVSTLELGDSALYLCASSLESNEQFFGPGTRLTVL.